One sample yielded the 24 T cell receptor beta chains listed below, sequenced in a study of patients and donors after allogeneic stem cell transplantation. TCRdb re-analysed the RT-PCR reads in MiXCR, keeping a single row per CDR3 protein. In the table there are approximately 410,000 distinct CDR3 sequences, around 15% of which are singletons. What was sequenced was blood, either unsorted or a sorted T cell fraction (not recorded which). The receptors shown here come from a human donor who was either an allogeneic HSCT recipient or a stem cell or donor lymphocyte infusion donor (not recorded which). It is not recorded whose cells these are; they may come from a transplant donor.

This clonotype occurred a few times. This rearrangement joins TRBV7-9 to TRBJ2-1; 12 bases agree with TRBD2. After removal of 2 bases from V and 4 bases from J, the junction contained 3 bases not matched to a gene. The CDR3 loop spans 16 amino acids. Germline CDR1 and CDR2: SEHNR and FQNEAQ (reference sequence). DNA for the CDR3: TGTGCCAGCAGCTTACCTGGGACTAGCGGGTACAATGAGCAGTTCTTC. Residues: CASSLPGTSGYNEQFF.

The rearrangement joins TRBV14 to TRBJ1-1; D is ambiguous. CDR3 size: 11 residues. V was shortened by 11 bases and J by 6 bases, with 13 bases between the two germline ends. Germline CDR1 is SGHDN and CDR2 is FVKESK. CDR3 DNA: TGTGCCCGCTTGAAGTGCGCTGAAGCTTTCTTT. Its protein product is CARLKCAEAFF.

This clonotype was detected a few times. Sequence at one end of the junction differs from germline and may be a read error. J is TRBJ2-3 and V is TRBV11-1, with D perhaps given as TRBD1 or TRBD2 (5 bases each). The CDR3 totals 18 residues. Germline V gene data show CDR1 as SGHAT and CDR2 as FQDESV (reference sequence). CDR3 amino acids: CASTLWFGGATSTDTQYF. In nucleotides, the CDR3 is TGTGCCAGCACCTTATGGTTTGGGGGAGCCACTAGCACAGATACGCAGTATTTT.

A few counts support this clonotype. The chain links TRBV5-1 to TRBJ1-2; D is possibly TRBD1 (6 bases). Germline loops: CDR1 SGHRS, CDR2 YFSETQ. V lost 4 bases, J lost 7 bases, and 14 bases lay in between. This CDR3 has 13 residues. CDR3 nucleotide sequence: TGCGCCAGCAGCCTGGCAGGGGAGGTTGGCTACACCTTC. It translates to CASSLAGEVGYTF.

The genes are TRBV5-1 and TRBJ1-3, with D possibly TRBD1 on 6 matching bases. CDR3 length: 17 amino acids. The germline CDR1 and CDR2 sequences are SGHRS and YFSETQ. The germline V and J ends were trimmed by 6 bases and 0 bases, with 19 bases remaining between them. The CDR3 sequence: CASTTGDMRLSGNTIYF. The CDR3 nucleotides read TGCGCCAGCACTACGGGGGACATGCGCCTCTCTGGAAACACCATATATTTT.

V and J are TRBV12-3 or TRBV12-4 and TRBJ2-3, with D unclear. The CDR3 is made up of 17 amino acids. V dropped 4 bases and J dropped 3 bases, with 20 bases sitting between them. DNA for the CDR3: TGTGCCAGCAGTTACCGCTTTCTTTGGGGTGGTACAGATACGCAGTATTTT. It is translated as CASSYRFLWGGTDTQYF.

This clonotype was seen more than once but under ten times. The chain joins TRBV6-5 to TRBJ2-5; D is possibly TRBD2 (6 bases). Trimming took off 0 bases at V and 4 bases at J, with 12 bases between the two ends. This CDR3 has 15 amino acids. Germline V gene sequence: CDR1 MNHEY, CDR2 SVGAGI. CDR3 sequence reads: CASSYSTSFLETQYF. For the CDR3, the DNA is TGTGCCAGCAGTTACTCTACTAGCTTCTTAGAGACCCAGTACTTC.

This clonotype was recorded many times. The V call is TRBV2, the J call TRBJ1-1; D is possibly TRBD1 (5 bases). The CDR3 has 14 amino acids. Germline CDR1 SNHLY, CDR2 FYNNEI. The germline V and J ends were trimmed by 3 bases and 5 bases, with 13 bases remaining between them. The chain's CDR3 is CASSDVGPRTEAFF. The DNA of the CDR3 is TGTGCCAGCAGTGATGTGGGACCCCGGACTGAAGCTTTCTTT.

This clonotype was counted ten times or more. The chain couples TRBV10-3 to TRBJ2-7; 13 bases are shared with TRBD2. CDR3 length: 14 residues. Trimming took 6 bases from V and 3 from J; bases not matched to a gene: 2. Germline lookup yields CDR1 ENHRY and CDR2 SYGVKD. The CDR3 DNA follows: TGTGCCATCAGGCGACTAGCGGGGGGCTACGAGCAGTACTTC. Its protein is CAIRRLAGGYEQYF.

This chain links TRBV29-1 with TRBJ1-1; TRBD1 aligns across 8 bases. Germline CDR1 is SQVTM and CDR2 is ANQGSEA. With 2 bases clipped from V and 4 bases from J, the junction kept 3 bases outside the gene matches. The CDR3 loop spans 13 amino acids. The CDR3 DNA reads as TGCAGCGTTGAATTCAGGGGGCTCACTGAAGCTTTCTTT. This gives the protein CSVEFRGLTEAFF. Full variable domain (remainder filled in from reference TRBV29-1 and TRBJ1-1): SAVISQKPSRDICQRGTSLTIQCQVDSQVTMMFWYRQQPGQSLTLIATANQGSEATYESGFVIDKFPISRPNLTFSTLTVSNMSPEDSSIYLCSVEFRGLTEAFFGQGTRLTVV.

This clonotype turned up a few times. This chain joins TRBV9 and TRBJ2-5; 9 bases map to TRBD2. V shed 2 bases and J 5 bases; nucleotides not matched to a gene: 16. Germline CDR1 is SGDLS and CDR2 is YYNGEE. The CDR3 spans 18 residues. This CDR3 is CASSVGNLAGSPGETQYF. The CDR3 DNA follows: TGTGCCAGCAGCGTCGGTAATCTAGCGGGATCCCCCGGGGAGACCCAGTACTTC.

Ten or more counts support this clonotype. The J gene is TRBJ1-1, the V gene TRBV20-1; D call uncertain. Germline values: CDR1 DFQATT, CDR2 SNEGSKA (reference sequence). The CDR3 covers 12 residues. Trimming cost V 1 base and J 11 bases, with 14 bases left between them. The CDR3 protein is CSARGGPGNAFF. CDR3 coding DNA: TGCAGTGCTAGAGGCGGGCCGGGGAACGCTTTCTTT.

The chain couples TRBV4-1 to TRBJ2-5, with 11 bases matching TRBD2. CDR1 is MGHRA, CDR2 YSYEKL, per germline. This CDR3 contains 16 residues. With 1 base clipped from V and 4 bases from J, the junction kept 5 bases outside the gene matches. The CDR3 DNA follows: TGCGCCAGCAGCCAAGGACTAGCGGGATTCTTAGAGACCCAGTACTTC. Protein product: CASSQGLAGFLETQYF.

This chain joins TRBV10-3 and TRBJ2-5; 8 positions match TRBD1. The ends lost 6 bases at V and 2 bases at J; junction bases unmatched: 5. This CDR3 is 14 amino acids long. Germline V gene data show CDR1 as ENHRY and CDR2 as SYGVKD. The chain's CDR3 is CAIRTGQGQETQYF. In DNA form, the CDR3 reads TGTGCCATCAGAACTGGACAGGGTCAAGAGACCCAGTACTTC.

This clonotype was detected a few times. CDR3 in amino acids: CASSNLGLAGNKNTGELFF. CDR3 in DNA: TGTGCCAGTAGTAACTTGGGACTAGCGGGAAATAAAAACACCGGGGAGCTGTTTTTT. V and J are TRBV19 and TRBJ2-2, with 13 bases identical to TRBD2. The CDR3 covers 19 residues. V shed 4 bases, J shed 2 bases, and the junction held 10 bases outside the gene matches. The V gene's germline CDR1 is LNHDA and CDR2 SQIVND (reference sequence). Using reference TRBV19 and TRBJ2-2 for the parts outside the CDR3, the full variable domain is DGGITQSPKYLFRKEGQNVTLSCEQNLNHDAMYWYRQDPGQGLRLIYYSQIVNDFQKGDIAEGYSVSREKKESFPLTVTSAQKNPTAFYLCASSNLGLAGNKNTGELFFGEGSRLTVL.

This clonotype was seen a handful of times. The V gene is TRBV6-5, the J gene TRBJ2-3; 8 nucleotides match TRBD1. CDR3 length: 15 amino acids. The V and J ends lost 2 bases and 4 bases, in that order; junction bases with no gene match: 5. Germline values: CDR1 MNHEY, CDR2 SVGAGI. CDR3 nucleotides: TGTGCCAGCAGTTACCAGGACAGGGCGCCAGATACGCAGTATTTT. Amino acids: CASSYQDRAPDTQYF.

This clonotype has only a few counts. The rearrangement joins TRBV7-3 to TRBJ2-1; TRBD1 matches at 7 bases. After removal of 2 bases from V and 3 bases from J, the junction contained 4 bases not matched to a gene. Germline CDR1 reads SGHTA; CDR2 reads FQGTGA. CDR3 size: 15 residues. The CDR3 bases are TGTGCCAGCAGCTTATATCAGGGGGTCTACAATGAGCAGTTCTTC. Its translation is CASSLYQGVYNEQFF.

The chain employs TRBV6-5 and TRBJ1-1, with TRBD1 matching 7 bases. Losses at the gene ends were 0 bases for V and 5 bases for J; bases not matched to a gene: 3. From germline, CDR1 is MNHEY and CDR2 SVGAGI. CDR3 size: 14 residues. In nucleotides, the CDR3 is TGTGCCAGCAGTTACTCACAGGGGCGAACTGAAGCTTTCTTT. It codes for CASSYSQGRTEAFF.

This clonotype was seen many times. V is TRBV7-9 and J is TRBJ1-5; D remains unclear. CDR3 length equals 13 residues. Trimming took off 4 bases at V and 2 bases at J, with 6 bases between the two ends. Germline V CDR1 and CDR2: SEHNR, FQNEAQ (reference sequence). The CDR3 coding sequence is TGTGCCAGCAGCTCGGGAGGCAATCAGCCCCAGCATTTT. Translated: CASSSGGNQPQHF.

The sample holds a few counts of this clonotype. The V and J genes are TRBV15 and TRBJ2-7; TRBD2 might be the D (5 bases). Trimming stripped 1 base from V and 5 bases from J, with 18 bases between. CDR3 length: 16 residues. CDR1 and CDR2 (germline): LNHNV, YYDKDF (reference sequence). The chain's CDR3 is CATSRGGPPLRDEQYF. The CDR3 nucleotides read TGTGCCACCAGCAGAGGAGGGCCCCCTCTCCGGGACGAGCAGTACTTC.

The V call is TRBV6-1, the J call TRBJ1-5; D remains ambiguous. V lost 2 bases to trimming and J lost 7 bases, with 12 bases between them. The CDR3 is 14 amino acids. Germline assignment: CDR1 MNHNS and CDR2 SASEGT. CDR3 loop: CASSEILGFQPQHF. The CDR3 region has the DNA TGTGCCAGCAGTGAAATTTTGGGGTTCCAGCCCCAGCATTTT.

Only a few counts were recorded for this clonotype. This CDR3 reads CATSHGSTYEQYF. CDR3 in DNA: TGTGCCACCAGTCACGGCAGTACCTACGAGCAGTACTTC. This rearrangement joins TRBV24-1 to TRBJ2-7, with D uncertain. The CDR3 contains 13 residues. V lost 6 bases, J lost 2 bases, and 10 bases lay in between. The germline CDR1 and CDR2 sequences are KGHDR and SFDVKD.

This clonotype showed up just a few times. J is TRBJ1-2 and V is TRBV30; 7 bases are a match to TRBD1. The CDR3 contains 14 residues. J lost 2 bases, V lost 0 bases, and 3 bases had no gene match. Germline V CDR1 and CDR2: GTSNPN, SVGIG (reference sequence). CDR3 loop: CAWSVRTGNYGYTF. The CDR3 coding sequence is TGTGCCTGGAGTGTCCGGACAGGCAACTATGGCTACACCTTC.

CDR3 DNA: TGTGCCAGCAGCTTCCTGAACAGGGCCCCTCATTCGGGGCAGTACTTC. Protein product: CASSFLNRAPHSGQYF. V is TRBV7-9 and J is TRBJ2-7; perhaps TRBD1 as D (6 bases). Germline V gene lookup returns CDR1 SEHNR and CDR2 FQNEAQ (reference sequence). The CDR3 is made up of 16 amino acids. The ends were cut back, 3 bases at V and 9 bases at J, with 24 bases in the middle. The whole variable domain, remainder taken from reference TRBV7-9 and TRBJ2-7, is DTGVSQNPRHKITKRGQNVTFRCDPISEHNRLYWYRQTLGQGPEFLTYFQNEAQLEKSRLLSDRFSAERPKGSFSTLEIQRTEQGDSAMYLCASSFLNRAPHSGQYFGPGTRLTVT.